These T cell receptor beta chains were read from a single sample in a study of type 1 regulatory T cells. One entry per CDR3 protein results from TCRdb running MiXCR on the reads. The sample lists some 89,000 distinct CDR3 sequences, 25% to 40% occurring once. Source material: CD4+ T cells, either the whole sample or a sorted fraction (not recorded which). Source of these receptors: a human donor in good health. CDR3s include the opening cysteine and the closing phenylalanine or tryptophan. The D gene is left open where the match is weak. Size is stated for part of the rows, as once, few or many counts, or as a class when the clone is expanded.

V gene	clone size	D gene	J gene	CDR3 protein	CDR3 DNA
TRBV6-6	many	TRBD2	TRBJ2-3	CASSWSTSGQSTDTQYF	TGTGCCAGCAGTTGGTCGACTAGCGGCCAGAGCACAGATACGCAGTATTTT
TRBV7-2	NA	NA	TRBJ2-7	CASSLEGVRGSYEQYF	TGTGCCAGCAGCCTTGAGGGGGTGAGGGGTTCCTACGAGCAGTACTTC
TRBV10-3	few	NA	TRBJ2-2	CAISESMVGTGELFF	TGTGCCATCAGTGAGTCGATGGTGGGCACCGGGGAGCTGTTTTTT
TRBV7-2	NA	TRBD2	TRBJ2-7	CASTHGGRANEKQYF	TGTGCCAGCACCCATGGAGGGAGGGCCAATGAAAAGCAGTACTTC
TRBV4-1	few	TRBD1	TRBJ2-7	CASSQIGQGGAEQYF	TGCGCCAGCAGCCAGATAGGACAGGGGGGAGCCGAGCAGTACTTC
TRBV5-1	few	NA	TRBJ2-7	CASRTRTDRLTSYEQYF	TGCGCCAGCAGAACACGAACGGACCGATTAACCTCCTACGAGCAGTACTTC
TRBV5-1	few	TRBD1	TRBJ2-7	CASSEPGQTYEQYF	TGCGCCAGCAGCGAGCCGGGACAGACCTACGAGCAGTACTTC
TRBV25-1	few	NA	TRBJ2-5	CASSGHGPETQYF	TGTGCCAGCAGTGGCCACGGGCCAGAGACCCAGTACTTC
TRBV5-1	few	TRBD2	TRBJ2-4	CASSLTTSLSTKNIQYF	TGCGCCAGCAGCCTGACGACTAGCCTCTCTACCAAAAACATTCAGTACTTC
TRBV5-1	NA	NA	TRBJ2-1	CASSLEVGTSSYNEQFF	TGCGCCAGCAGCCTGGAGGTGGGGACCAGCTCCTACAATGAGCAGTTCTTC
TRBV19	NA	TRBD2	TRBJ2-1	CASSIRRTSGRSSYNEQFF	TGTGCCAGTAGTATCAGAAGGACTAGCGGGAGAAGCTCCTACAATGAGCAGTTCTTC
TRBV20-1	few	TRBD1	TRBJ2-5	CSARTGGGRQETQYF	TGCAGTGCGCGTACAGGGGGAGGTCGGCAAGAGACCCAGTACTTC
TRBV27	few	TRBD1	TRBJ1-4	CASGQGATEKLFF	TGTGCCAGCGGACAGGGGGCGACTGAAAAACTGTTTTTT
TRBV7-2	NA	NA	TRBJ1-3	CASSLAGVSGNTIYF	TGTGCCAGCAGCTTGGCAGGGGTCTCCGGAAACACCATATATTTT
TRBV20-1	NA	NA	TRBJ1-2	CSAFLQDFAF	TGCAGTGCCTTTTTGCAGGACTTCGCCTTC
TRBV7-9	few	NA	TRBJ2-2	CASRVLSGELFF	TGTGCCAGCAGAGTTTTGTCCGGGGAGCTGTTTTTT
TRBV7-6	few	NA	TRBJ2-7	CASSRDRDYEQYF	TGTGCCAGCAGCAGAGACAGAGACTACGAGCAGTACTTC
TRBV6-2/TRBV6-3	NA	NA	TRBJ1-2	CASSYLIPKGDANYGYTF	TGTGCCAGCAGTTACCTCATCCCAAAAGGGGATGCTAACTATGGCTACACCTTC
TRBV7-9	NA	NA	TRBJ2-3	CASSLVPGDTQYF	TGTGCCAGCAGCTTAGTCCCAGGGGATACGCAGTATTTT
TRBV20-1	few	NA	TRBJ2-6	CSAILLAEGASGANVLTF	TGCAGTGCCATCCTACTAGCCGAGGGGGCGAGCGGGGCCAACGTCCTGACTTTC
TRBV20-1	few	TRBD2	TRBJ2-3	CSARQKRLAGVVTQYF	TGCAGTGCTAGGCAAAAGCGACTAGCGGGAGTGGTTACGCAGTATTTT
TRBV4-2	few	NA	TRBJ2-5	CASSQGPPGTVPETQYF	TGTGCCAGCAGCCAAGGCCCACCCGGGACTGTCCCAGAGACCCAGTACTTC
TRBV20-1	NA	NA	TRBJ2-7	CSAPDINSYEQYF	TGCAGTGCCCCTGACATAAACTCCTACGAGCAGTACTTC
TRBV30	few	NA	TRBJ2-1	CAWSDTGLSSYNEQFF	TGTGCCTGGAGTGACACCGGCTTAAGCTCCTACAATGAGCAGTTCTTC
TRBV7-2	few	NA	TRBJ2-7	CASSFLTGSSYEQYF	TGTGCCAGCAGCTTTTTAACAGGGAGCTCCTACGAGCAGTACTTC
TRBV12-3/TRBV12-4	NA	TRBD2	TRBJ2-3	CASRLAESTDTQYF	TGTGCCAGCAGGCTAGCGGAGAGCACAGATACGCAGTATTTT
TRBV19	few	TRBD2	TRBJ2-1	CASSTLLAGGYNEQFF	TGTGCCAGTAGTACCCTTCTAGCGGGGGGGTACAATGAGCAGTTCTTC
TRBV5-4	few	NA	TRBJ2-7	CASSLQGTNEQYF	TGTGCCAGCAGCTTACAGGGCACCAACGAGCAGTACTTC
TRBV5-5	few	NA	TRBJ2-7	CASSLYSTSYEQYF	TGTGCCAGCAGCTTGTATAGCACCTCCTACGAGCAGTACTTC
TRBV5-1	NA	NA	TRBJ2-3	CASSLTGGMGDTQYF	TGCGCCAGCAGCTTGACCGGGGGCATGGGAGATACGCAGTATTTT
TRBV9	few	NA	TRBJ2-4	CASSASQGLVQYF	TGTGCCAGCAGCGCCTCACAGGGTTTGGTTCAGTACTTC
TRBV28	NA	NA	TRBJ2-3	CASSYPDRTDTQYF	TGTGCCAGCAGTTACCCGGACCGCACAGATACGCAGTATTTT
TRBV20-1	NA	NA	TRBJ1-2	CSASTQGDQYGYTF	TGCAGTGCTAGCACACAAGGGGATCAATATGGCTACACCTTC
TRBV25-1	few	TRBD2	TRBJ2-7	CASSEGGTSGLEQYF	TGTGCCAGCAGTGAAGGAGGGACTAGCGGCCTCGAGCAGTACTTC
TRBV20-1	NA	TRBD2	TRBJ2-3	CSATSLAGGTDTQYF	TGCAGTGCCACCTCTCTAGCGGGGGGCACAGATACGCAGTATTTT
TRBV7-9	few	TRBD2	TRBJ2-3	CASSLRSAGVLNTQYF	TGTGCCAGCAGCTTAAGGTCAGCGGGAGTCTTAAATACGCAGTATTTT
TRBV29-1	few	NA	TRBJ2-1	CSVDVSSYNEQFF	TGCAGCGTGGACGTAAGCTCCTACAATGAGCAGTTCTTC
TRBV7-2	medium-sized	TRBD1	TRBJ2-2	CASSRLNRGSTGELFF	TGTGCCAGCAGCCGCCTAAACAGGGGGAGCACCGGGGAGCTGTTTTTT